The source of this T cell receptor beta chain is a study of T cell repertoires in cytomegalovirus infection. To note about this clonotype: No antigen is known for it.

The CDR3 length is 13 residues. V lost 1 base and J 5 bases, leaving 6 bases between the germline ends. Per germline, CDR1 LNHDA and CDR2 SQIVND (reference sequence). TCRdb itself ran the reads through MiXCR, one entry per CDR3 protein. The top ten clones hold roughly 13% of a sample with roughly 920,000 distinct CDR3 sequences, approximately 30% of them seen once. This TCR derives from a human donor in good health (CMV status not recorded). Some clones in this sample may be carry-over from other donors' samples. The chain recombines TRBV19 with TRBJ2-1, with D hard to call. The specimen was cultured CD8+ T cells from PBMCs, collected from culture after CMV antigen stimulation. The CDR3, as DNA: TGTGCCAGTAGTATAGTTCAAAACAATGAGCAGTTCTTC. It codes for CASSIVQNNEQFF.